This TCR beta chain was identified in a study of T cell responses to AZD1222 COVID-19 vaccine. General study points: Across the whole spike, CD4 TCRs peaked at regions 160-218 and 743-854. Donors skewed white British and female; clonal diversity was possibly underestimated. Breadth and depth of Spike-specific TCRs rose after two AZD1222 doses. The study identified only a handful of AZD1222 recipients as seropositive at baseline.

The table came from immunoSEQ multiplex PCR; TCRdb's copy has only in-frame clones and leaves some out. The data contain 70,000 to 95,000 clones, about 90% of them seen just once; the ten biggest clones take up about 9.9%. The CDR3 runs 14 residues. V was trimmed by 1 base and J by 7 bases, leaving 10 bases between them. The germline CDR1 and CDR2 sequences are MGHRA and YSYEKL. To note about this clone: Its antigen is not known.

This chain uses TRBV4-1 with TRBJ1-4, with D perhaps matching TRBD1 (6 bases). The receptor's source is an adult who received the AZD1222 COVID-19 vaccine. The sequencing used peripheral blood, collected 28 days after the second AZD1222 dose. This CDR3 is CASSQGGAREKLFF. In nucleotides, the CDR3 is TGCGCCAGCAGCCAAGGGGGGGCGCGTGAAAAACTGTTTTTT.